A selection of T cell receptor beta chains follows, all from one sample in a study of patients and donors after allogeneic stem cell transplantation. TCRdb re-called the RT-PCR reads with MiXCR, one entry per CDR3 protein. The table shows about 400,000 distinct CDR3 sequences, with roughly 17% occurring only once. Specimen: blood, either unsorted or a sorted T cell fraction (not recorded which). The origin of the receptors is a human donor who was either an allogeneic HSCT recipient or a stem cell or donor lymphocyte infusion donor (not recorded which). It is not recorded whose cells these are; they may come from a transplant donor. Each CDR3 is given with its conserved first and last residue. D genes are given only for firm matches. Not every row has a clone size; where given, it reads once, few, many or a size class.

J | D | V | size | CDR3 | DNA
TRBJ2-3 | NA | TRBV10-3 | many | CAISAKRVPTDTQYF | TGTGCCATCAGTGCGAAGCGGGTTCCCACAGATACGCAGTATTTT
TRBJ1-1 | NA | TRBV7-6 | NA | CASSSLGQPNTEAFF | TGTGCCAGCAGCTCCCTCGGGCAGCCGAACACTGAAGCTTTCTTT
TRBJ2-1 | NA | TRBV3-1 | few | CASSLTAGRAAVYNEQFF | TGTGCCAGCAGCCTCACGGCGGGACGAGCGGCAGTTTACAATGAGCAGTTCTTC
TRBJ1-6 | TRBD1 | TRBV7-9 | many | CASTIAGTERLSPLHF | TGTGCCAGCACCATAGCAGGGACAGAGAGACTATCACCCCTCCACTTT
TRBJ2-5 | NA | TRBV19 | few | CASSILARSETQYF | TGTGCCAGTAGTATACTAGCTAGGTCAGAGACCCAGTACTTC
TRBJ1-6 | NA | TRBV6-1 | many | CASKGDNNSPLHF | TGTGCCAGCAAGGGAGATAATAATTCACCCCTCCACTTT
TRBJ1-2 | NA | TRBV7-9 | NA | CASSFSSYGYTF | TGTGCCAGCAGCTTTAGTAGTTATGGCTACACCTTC
TRBJ2-5 | NA | TRBV11-3 | NA | CASSLDIGPYGQETQYF | TGTGCCAGCAGCTTAGATATTGGCCCTTACGGACAAGAGACCCAGTACTTC
TRBJ2-3 | TRBD2 | TRBV12-5 | few | CASGLRLAGDTDTQYF | TGTGCTAGTGGTCTACGACTAGCGGGGGACACAGATACGCAGTATTTT
TRBJ2-1 | NA | TRBV11-2 | NA | CASSPWDEQFF | TGTGCCAGCAGCCCCTGGGATGAGCAGTTCTTC
TRBJ1-4 | NA | TRBV27 | NA | CASSLVWGSQGVGEKLFF | TGTGCCAGCAGTTTAGTTTGGGGGTCCCAGGGAGTGGGCGAAAAACTGTTTTTT
TRBJ2-1 | NA | TRBV19 | NA | CASSASSSYNEQFF | TGTGCCAGTAGCGCCTCGAGCTCCTACAATGAGCAGTTCTTC
TRBJ2-3 | TRBD2 | TRBV9 | NA | CASSVGTSGGVDTQYF | TGTGCCAGCAGCGTTGGGACTAGCGGGGGGGTGGATACGCAGTATTTT
TRBJ1-5 | NA | TRBV5-1 | few | CASSWAPDRQPQHF | TGCGCCAGCAGCTGGGCACCGGATCGTCAGCCCCAGCATTTT
TRBJ1-1 | TRBD1 | TRBV6-1 | few | CASSRDRDNTEAFF | TGTGCCAGCAGCCGGGACAGGGACAACACTGAAGCTTTCTTT
TRBJ2-3 | NA | TRBV14 | NA | CASSQREQRADTQYF | TGTGCCAGCAGCCAGAGGGAACAGAGGGCAGATACGCAGTATTTT